This T cell receptor beta chain is drawn from a study of blood T cell repertoires in COVID-19. This CDR3 spans 14 amino acids. The V gene lost 2 bases and the J gene lost 0 bases, with 7 bases spanning the gap. From germline, CDR1 is SGHTA and CDR2 FQGNSA. How the authors handled the data: Estimation of nucleated cell counts relied on the amplification of reference gene primers. Clones were read by immunoSEQ multiplex PCR, and TCRdb kept only the in-frame ones, dropping some. Clonal size and the V and J genes are those of that table, whereas D and trimming came from the DNA. The sample holds a few hundred thousand clones, 75% to 90% seen once.

The chain employs TRBV7-2 and TRBJ1-1; D is undetermined. The TCR comes from a man aged 25-45 years who had recovered from COVID-19. Sequencing input: PBMCs or T cells enriched from blood (not recorded which). CDR3 in amino acids: CASSLTGLNTEAFF. As DNA, the CDR3 is TGTGCCAGCAGCTTAACGGGGTTGAACACTGAAGCTTTCTTT.